One sample yielded the 21 T cell receptor beta chains listed below, sequenced in a study of blood T cell repertoires in COVID-19. Here immunoSEQ multiplex PCR was the method, and the copy in TCRdb shows in-frame clones only, minus some. The sample has some 400,000 clones, approximately 89% seen once. The source material was peripheral blood. Receptor source: a woman between 25 and 40 years old with COVID-19, enrolled during active disease.

V gene TRBV5-1 combines with J gene TRBJ1-1; TRBD1 might be the D (5 bases). The germline V gene has CDR1 SGHRS and CDR2 YFSETQ. CDR3 size: 14 residues. Trimming left V 2 bases short and J 1 base short, with 9 bases between. The CDR3: CASSLQVPNTEAFF. DNA of the CDR3: TGCGCCAGCAGCTTACAGGTCCCGAACACTGAAGCTTTCTTT. The entire variable domain, with the rest obtained from reference TRBV5-1 and TRBJ1-1, is as follows: KAGVTQTPRYLIKTRGQQVTLSCSPISGHRSVSWYQQTPGQGLQFLFEYFSETQRNKGNFPGRFSGRQFSNSRSEMNVSTLELGDSALYLCASSLQVPNTEAFFGQGTRLTVV.

This clone came up a few times. The rearrangement joins TRBV28 to TRBJ1-5, with TRBD1 identical over 10 bases. Germline trimming cut 7 bases from V and 6 bases from J; bases unmatched to any gene: 12. Germline V lookup: CDR1 MDHEN, CDR2 SYDVKM. This CDR3 spans 16 amino acids. The CDR3 reads CASMLGQTGGSQPQHF. The CDR3 bases are TGTGCCAGCATGTTAGGGCAGACAGGGGGCTCTCAGCCCCAGCATTTT.

This sequence joins TRBV12-3 or TRBV12-4 and TRBJ2-7; D gene unclear. The V and J ends lost 1 base and 2 bases respectively, with 6 bases between them. CDR3 size: 13 residues. CDR3 bases: TGTGCCAGCAGTTTAGACAGAGCCTACGAGCAGTACTTC. Residues: CASSLDRAYEQYF.

This clone was seen a few times. In DNA, the CDR3 is TGCGCCAGCCCTCCCCCGAGCTCTGGAAACACCATATATTTT. This sequence encodes CASPPPSSGNTIYF. The J gene is TRBJ1-3, the V gene TRBV5-1; the D is unclear. Between the trimmed V and J ends, which lost 7 bases and 0 bases, there was a span of 11 bases. The germline CDR1 and CDR2 sequences are SGHRS and YFSETQ. This CDR3 region has 14 residues.

J is TRBJ2-3 and V is TRBV4-3, with 12 bases that match TRBD1. V was pared by 2 bases and J by 5 bases, with 11 bases of the junction left unmatched. The CDR3 is made up of 18 amino acids. Germline lookup yields CDR1 LGHNA and CDR2 YSLEER. The chain's CDR3 is CASSQFRAGTGGGDTQYF. The DNA for the CDR3 is TGCGCCAGCAGCCAATTCCGGGCAGGGACAGGGGGCGGAGATACGCAGTATTTT.

This sequence joins TRBV28 and TRBJ1-5, with TRBD1 as a possible D gene (6 bases). V was trimmed by 6 bases and J by 7 bases, leaving 16 bases between them. This CDR3 is built from 14 residues. CDR1 is MDHEN, CDR2 SYDVKM, per germline. In DNA form, the CDR3 reads TGTGCCAGCAGATTCGAGGGGACATGGCAGCCCCAGCATTTT. It encodes CASRFEGTWQPQHF.

This clone was recorded a few times. The chain carries TRBV25-1 and TRBJ1-2; weak D call: TRBD1 (6 bases). This CDR3 region has 14 residues. The germline V gene has CDR1 MGHDK and CDR2 SYGVNS. The V and J ends lost 6 bases and 2 bases respectively, with 13 bases between them. This CDR3 is CASRETGLNYGYTF. CDR3 in DNA: TGTGCCAGCAGGGAGACAGGTTTGAACTATGGCTACACCTTC.

V and J are TRBV12-3 or TRBV12-4 and TRBJ2-3; D perhaps matches TRBD2 (5 bases). CDR3 length: 10 residues. Trimming cost V 8 bases and J 14 bases, with 14 bases left between them. The CDR3 DNA is TGTGCCAGCCGAGGGCTTCTTACGTATTTT. Amino acid sequence: CASRGLLTYF.

This chain uses TRBV19 with TRBJ2-2; 7 nucleotides agree with TRBD1. The V gene's germline CDR1 is LNHDA and CDR2 SQIVND (reference sequence). With V trimmed by 5 bases and J by 3 bases, 3 bases remained unmatched. This CDR3 has 14 residues. Here the CDR3 DNA reads TGTGCCAGTAGTGCGACAGGGTACACCGGGGAGCTGTTTTTT. Its translation: CASSATGYTGELFF.

The V gene is TRBV3-1 (or the pseudogene TRBV3-2), the J gene TRBJ2-5; no reliable D call. V was trimmed by 0 bases and J by 6 bases, leaving 11 bases between them. The V gene's germline CDR1 is LGHDT and CDR2 YNNKEL (reference sequence). The CDR3 has 14 amino acids. The CDR3 region has the DNA TGTGCCAGCAGCCAAGAGATCCACACGCAGACCCAGTACTTC. Encoded protein: CASSQEIHTQTQYF.

This clone appeared a single time. Additional DNA sequences in this sample encode the identical CDR3. V is TRBV6-5 and J is TRBJ2-7; tentatively, D is TRBD1 (5 bases). The CDR3 is 13 residues long. CDR1 is MNHEY, CDR2 SVGAGI, per germline. Trimming removed 6 bases from V and 1 base from J, with 10 bases in between. CDR3 region: CASRPGQSYEQYF. CDR3 nucleotide sequence: TGTGCCAGCAGACCCGGACAATCCTACGAGCAGTACTTC.

The chain links TRBV4-1 to TRBJ2-1; TRBD1 matches 7 bases. The CDR3 length is 14 residues. CDR1 and CDR2 (germline): MGHRA, YSYEKL. Trimming cost V 4 bases and J 9 bases; bases outside gene matches: 9. CDR3 nucleotide sequence: TGCGCCAGCAGCCTCGACGAACAGGGGAGTGAGCAGTTCTTC. Translating gives CASSLDEQGSEQFF.

The gene calls are TRBV7-2 and TRBJ2-7; 16 positions match TRBD2. Trimming took 2 bases from V and 5 from J; bases not matched to a gene: 12. Germline V gene sequence: CDR1 SGHTA, CDR2 FQGNSA. The CDR3 is 19 residues long. The CDR3 reads CASSLRAAWGLAGGNEQYF. CDR3 nucleotides: TGTGCCAGCAGCTTAAGGGCGGCGTGGGGACTAGCGGGAGGGAACGAGCAGTACTTC. Supplemented by reference TRBV7-2 and TRBJ2-7, the full variable domain reads GAGVSQSPSNKVTEKGKDVELRCDPISGHTALYWYRQSLGQGLEFLIYFQGNSAPDKSGLPSDRFSAERTGGSVSTLTIQRTQQEDSAVYLCASSLRAAWGLAGGNEQYFGPGTRLTVT.

This clone showed up just once. This chain connects TRBV5-6 to TRBJ1-5; D remains unclear. The CDR3 extends over 17 amino acids. Per germline, CDR1 SGHDT and CDR2 YYEEEE. Trimming removed 0 bases from V and 0 bases from J, with 13 bases in between. The CDR3 spells CASSLGPQYYSNQPQHF. The CDR3 region has the DNA TGTGCCAGCAGCTTGGGGCCCCAGTACTATAGCAATCAGCCCCAGCATTTT.

The rearrangement uses TRBV4-2 and TRBJ1-5; no clear D. There are 14 residues in the CDR3. Trimming took off 1 base at V and 6 bases at J, with 10 bases between the two ends. Germline loops: CDR1 LGHNA, CDR2 YNFKEQ. In DNA, the CDR3 is TGTGCCAGCAGCCAAGGGAGTTTCAGTCAGCCCCAGCATTTT. Translating it yields CASSQGSFSQPQHF.

The chain recombines TRBV6-5 with TRBJ2-2, with 13 bases matching TRBD2. CDR1 is MNHEY and CDR2 is SVGAGI in the germline V gene. The CDR3 is made up of 16 amino acids. Trimming at V came to 0 bases and at J to 7 bases, leaving 2 bases not matched to a gene. Here the CDR3 reads CASSYSGTSGVGELFF. The CDR3 bases are TGTGCCAGCAGTTACTCAGGGACTAGCGGGGTCGGGGAGCTGTTTTTT.

This chain joins TRBV7-3 and TRBJ2-2, with D unclear. This CDR3 contains 13 residues. V was clipped by 5 bases and J by 5 bases, with 9 bases between them. Germline CDR1 reads SGHTA; CDR2 reads FQGTGA. The CDR3 nucleotides are TGTGCCAGCAGCCCTAGATGGACCGGGGAGCTGTTTTTT. It is translated as CASSPRWTGELFF.

This clone was counted once. This sequence joins TRBV5-5 and TRBJ2-4; possible D gene TRBD1, 5 bases. Per germline, CDR1 SGHKS and CDR2 YYEKEE (reference sequence). This CDR3 is 18 amino acids long. V was clipped by 0 bases and J by 2 bases, with 18 bases between them. This CDR3 is CASSLEGWEWGTKNIQYF. The CDR3 DNA is TGTGCCAGCAGCTTGGAGGGGTGGGAATGGGGAACCAAAAACATTCAGTACTTC.

V usage is TRBV6-5 and J usage is TRBJ1-5, with unresolved D. The germline CDR1 and CDR2 sequences are MNHEY and SVGAGI. Trimming pared 6 bases from V and 0 bases from J, leaving 12 bases between. The CDR3 is made up of 15 amino acids. The CDR3 coding sequence is TGTGCCAGCAGCTACGGCACATATAGCAATCAGCCCCAGCATTTT. Translated: CASSYGTYSNQPQHF.

V gene TRBV6-6 combines with J gene TRBJ1-6; D might be TRBD1 (5 bases). The germline V gene has CDR1 MNHNY and CDR2 SVGAGI (reference sequence). The V gene lost 0 bases and the J gene lost 7 bases, with 10 bases spanning the gap. The CDR3 sequence is 15 residues long. CDR3 bases: TGTGCCAGCAGTTACTCTGCAGGGAAAAATTCACCCCTCCACTTT. Translation gives CASSYSAGKNSPLHF.

Only one count was recorded for this clone. The chain employs TRBV11-2 and TRBJ2-7, with 8 bases aligning to TRBD2. V shed 5 bases and J 4 bases; nucleotides not matched to a gene: 10. The CDR3 has 15 amino acids. Germline V gives CDR1 SGHAT, CDR2 FQNNGV. The CDR3 nucleotides are TGTGCCAGCAGCAGAGGGAGGCGCGGGAGGTACGAGCAGTACTTC. As protein: CASSRGRRGRYEQYF. Together with reference TRBV11-2 and TRBJ2-7, the CDR3 gives the full variable domain: EAGVAQSPRYKIIEKRQSVAFWCNPISGHATLYWYQQILGQGPKLLIQFQNNGVVDDSQLPKDRFSAERLKGVDSTLKIQPAKLEDSAVYLCASSRGRRGRYEQYFGPGTRLTVT.